A selection of T cell receptor beta chains follows, all from one sample in a study of T cell responses to AZD1222 COVID-19 vaccine. This table comes from immunoSEQ multiplex PCR, and its TCRdb copy is limited to in-frame clones, with some not included. Of some 120,000 clones listed, approximately 90% are singletons. Sequences were derived from peripheral blood, sampled on day 0 of MenACWY control vaccination. These receptors came from an adult in good health. Both conserved end residues are part of each CDR3. The listing skips clone size in some rows; elsewhere it reads once, few, many or a size class.

TRBJ2-1 | - | TRBV11-3 | CASSTAQGADYNEQFF
TRBJ2-2 | - | TRBV21-1 | CASSWPGLAGTGELFF
TRBJ1-5 | - | TRBV6-2/TRBV6-3 | CASSYSSGTDQPQHF
TRBJ2-7 | few | TRBV19 | CASSPRTGINYEQYF
TRBJ1-3 | - | TRBV4-3 | CASSQDVTDSGNTIYF
TRBJ2-5 | - | TRBV7-9 | CASSLGTPGETQYF
TRBJ1-2 | - | TRBV6-5 | CASRTSDGGYTF
TRBJ1-6 | - | TRBV5-8 | CASSSRGSPLHF
TRBJ2-7 | medium-sized | TRBV5-6 | CASHRSPGTAHSYEQYF
TRBJ1-1 | - | TRBV2 | CASSDGAANTEAFF
TRBJ1-5 | - | TRBV7-8 | CASSLAATGRWQPQHF
TRBJ2-4 | - | TRBV12-2 | CASRLRGPRGNIQYF
TRBJ1-2 | - | TRBV7-8 | CASSLGTGYGGYTF
TRBJ2-4 | - | TRBV3-1/TRBV3-2 | CASSPRGSRAKNIQYF
TRBJ2-7 | - | TRBV10-3 | CAIRASREEGEQYF
TRBJ1-4 | - | TRBV19 | CASSPGGEGEKLFF
TRBJ2-7 | - | TRBV6-6 | CASTGLPPTYEQYF
TRBJ1-1 | - | TRBV6-2/TRBV6-3 | CASSYLSRTEAFF
TRBJ2-3 | few | TRBV7-9 | CASSPRGPDTQYF
TRBJ1-4 | - | TRBV7-9 | CASSLDRGLSNEKLFF
TRBJ2-7 | few | TRBV9 | CASSAGTSANEQYF
TRBJ2-7 | - | TRBV5-5 | CASSYRDGDYEQYF
TRBJ2-7 | - | TRBV4-1 | CASSQGNRVNYPYEQYF
TRBJ2-7 | - | TRBV6-5 | CASRRGTSGAYEQYF
TRBJ2-5 | - | TRBV11-3 | CASSPAGAETQYF
TRBJ2-1 | - | TRBV19 | CASSPGQKYNEQFF
TRBJ2-2 | - | TRBV5-1 | CASSLLAGELFF
TRBJ1-2 | - | TRBV4-1 | CASSQDQGWKKGYTF
TRBJ2-1 | - | TRBV9 | CASSVEHMGYYNEQFF
TRBJ2-1 | few | TRBV5-4 | CASSFYGAEEQFF
TRBJ1-2 | - | TRBV12-3/TRBV12-4 | CASSFFAGRGYTF
TRBJ2-5 | - | TRBV5-1 | CASSLQVLAGGPETQYF
TRBJ2-7 | - | TRBV6-4 | CASSEIAGFSYEQYF
TRBJ2-1 | - | TRBV3-1/TRBV3-2 | CASSQDLAGGLYNEQFF
TRBJ2-5 | - | TRBV19 | CASSREKETQYF
TRBJ1-6 | - | TRBV4-2 | CASSQDLVSGGTGNSPLHF
TRBJ2-7 | - | TRBV5-1 | CASSLGSSGRGYEQYF
TRBJ1-2 | - | TRBV7-2 | CASSNGFTTRFYGYTF
TRBJ2-1 | few | TRBV9 | CASSVDLYNEQFF
TRBJ1-5 | few | TRBV12-3/TRBV12-4 | CASTGSPTQPQHF
TRBJ2-1 | - | TRBV9 | CASSSSGLYNEQFF
TRBJ2-1 | - | TRBV5-6 | CASSPRSGTYVNEQFF
TRBJ2-1 | - | TRBV24-1 | CATSETSLAGERNEQFF
TRBJ2-1 | - | TRBV19 | CATQLIAGGPGNEQFF
TRBJ1-1 | - | TRBV5-4 | CASSPTGALMNTEAFF
TRBJ2-7 | - | TRBV5-4 | CASSLGGQAPSSYEQYF
TRBJ2-5 | once | TRBV30 | CAWQGLGLGTQYF
TRBJ2-7 | - | TRBV5-1 | CASSLAWGRDYEQYF
TRBJ1-5 | - | TRBV19 | CASSIRDQPQHF
TRBJ2-3 | - | TRBV4-3 | CASSQGLAGSTDTQYF
TRBJ2-2 | - | TRBV7-2 | CASSLVGDYSGELFF
TRBJ2-1 | - | TRBV30 | CAWSLQFGGQQFF
TRBJ2-3 | - | TRBV7-9 | CASSPQSSTDTQYF
TRBJ2-7 | - | TRBV25-1 | CASSETGTGYYEQYF
TRBJ1-5 | - | TRBV7-9 | CASSSSGPRSNQPQHF